These 9 T cell receptor beta chains were all obtained from the same sample, sequenced in a study of control samples from healthy donors and cancer patients (dated by TCRdb to the early 2020s). Library preparation used the immunoSEQ multiplex PCR assay. TCRdb limited this immuneACCESS table to in-frame rearrangements with V and J called. A share of clones is missing; checked studies link under half to unresolved V genes, and the rest is unexplained. The sample table holds 200,000 or so clones, of which roughly 94% were seen once. Together, the top ten hold approximately 1.5% of the sample. Sequenced material: blood. The receptors stem from a man between 45 and 60 years old in good health.

The chain combines TRBV24-1 with TRBJ1-4; maybe TRBD1 (5 bases). The CDR3 contains 13 residues. Trimming removed 9 bases from V and 4 bases from J, with 11 bases in between. Germline CDR1 and CDR2: KGHDR and SFDVKD. The CDR3 DNA reads TGTGCCACCCAGGGATTTGATAATGAAAAACTGTTTTTT. Protein: CATQGFDNEKLFF.

The chain links TRBV7-2 to TRBJ1-1; TRBD1 matches at 7 bases. CDR3 size: 15 residues. V was pared by 3 bases and J by 1 base, with 5 bases of the junction left unmatched. Germline CDR1 reads SGHTA; CDR2 reads FQGNSA. CDR3 nucleotide sequence: TGTGCCAGCAGCTTCTGGGACAGAAAGAACACTGAAGCTTTCTTT. It is translated as CASSFWDRKNTEAFF.

V usage is TRBV3-1 (or the pseudogene TRBV3-2) and J usage is TRBJ1-4, with D perhaps matching TRBD1 (6 bases). Per the germline V gene, CDR1 is LGHDT and CDR2 is YNNKEL (reference sequence). V was clipped by 0 bases and J by 7 bases, with 15 bases between them. The CDR3 contains 16 residues. The CDR3 sequence is CASSQDPGGGGEKLFF. The CDR3 nucleotides read TGTGCCAGCAGCCAAGATCCGGGGGGCGGAGGTGAAAAACTGTTTTTT.

The V and J genes are TRBV27 and TRBJ2-3; no clear D gene. In germline, CDR1 is MNHEY, CDR2 SMNVEV (reference sequence). The CDR3 loop spans 15 amino acids. V was pared by 4 bases and J by 0 bases, with 11 bases between. The CDR3 sequence: CASSSEQTSTDTQYF. Written as DNA, the CDR3 is TGTGCCAGCAGTTCGGAACAGACTAGCACAGATACGCAGTATTTT.

This chain joins TRBV18 and TRBJ2-3, with 7 bases lining up with TRBD1. This CDR3 contains 14 residues. After removal of 4 bases from V and 4 bases from J, the junction contained 5 bases not matched to a gene. The germline V gene has CDR1 KGHSH and CDR2 LQKENI. The CDR3 loop reads CASSHQGVADTQYF. DNA of the CDR3: TGTGCCAGCTCACACCAGGGGGTCGCAGATACGCAGTATTTT. Full variable domain (missing parts from reference TRBV18 and TRBJ2-3): NAGVMQNPRHLVRRRGQEARLRCSPMKGHSHVYWYRQLPEEGLKFMVYLQKENIIDESGMPKERFSAEFPKEGPSILRIQQVVRGDSAAYFCASSHQGVADTQYFGPGTRLTVL.

This chain uses TRBV9 with TRBJ1-2; possible D gene TRBD1, 6 bases. V lost 0 bases, J lost 8 bases, and 14 bases lay in between. From germline, CDR1 is SGDLS and CDR2 YYNGEE. The CDR3 runs 14 residues. The CDR3 nucleotides read TGTGCCAGCAGCGTAGCTACTGCAGGGGAAGGCTACACCTTC. Translation gives CASSVATAGEGYTF.

This chain's CDR3 is CASSLPGVWGRTQYF. CDR3 sequence (DNA): TGTGCCAGCAGTTTACCCGGCGTGTGGGGTAGGACCCAGTACTTC. V gene TRBV28 combines with J gene TRBJ2-5; D call uncertain. CDR3 length equals 15 residues. The V gene's germline CDR1 is MDHEN and CDR2 SYDVKM. The ends were cut back, 2 bases at V and 7 bases at J, with 17 bases in the middle.

The CDR3 loop reads CASSVGQGLYGYTF. CDR3 DNA: TGTGCCAGCAGCGTTGGACAGGGCCTCTATGGCTACACCTTC. The chain recombines TRBV7-9 with TRBJ1-2; 8 nucleotides match TRBD1. This CDR3 spans 14 amino acids. The V segment lost 5 bases and the J segment 4 bases; nucleotides outside the gene matches: 6. CDR1 is SEHNR and CDR2 is FQNEAQ in the germline V gene (reference sequence).

The chain recombines TRBV4-1 with TRBJ1-3, with TRBD1 as a possible D gene (6 bases). The CDR3 covers 15 residues. Germline CDR1 and CDR2: MGHRA and YSYEKL. V lost 5 bases and J lost 4, with 15 bases in between. DNA for the CDR3: TGCGCCAGCAGCTTAGGGTCAGGGGAGGGAAACACCATATATTTT. Amino acids: CASSLGSGEGNTIYF.